Presented here are 16 T cell receptor beta chains from one specimen sequenced in a study of regulatory T cells in long-lasting Graves disease. The TCR beta library used iRepertoire HTBI primers with Arm-PCR amplification of CDR3. TCRdb reanalysed the multiplex PCR reads using MiXCR and keeps one entry per CDR3 protein. The table lists 700,000 or so distinct CDR3 sequences, about 30% of them singletons. The time point was: persistent/refractory GD, antithyroid drugs over 5 years with positive TRAb. Generation of the TCR library employed RNA extracted from PBMCs. The sample in question was peripheral blood mononuclear cells (PBMCs), obtained when the disease was refractory, from a patient treated with antithyroid drugs. The receptors stem from a female donor with Graves disease.

V usage is TRBV28 and J usage is TRBJ2-3, with TRBD1 matching over 9 bases. The germline V gene encodes CDR1 MDHEN and CDR2 SYDVKM. CDR3 length: 19 residues. V shed 5 bases and J 0 bases; nucleotides not matched to a gene: 15. The CDR3 spells CASSAAGTGKTGSTDTQYF. DNA for the CDR3: TGTGCCAGCAGTGCCGCCGGGACAGGGAAGACCGGTAGCACAGATACGCAGTATTTT.

The table lists this clonotype with a few counts. J is TRBJ1-6 and V is TRBV20-1, with 8 bases identical to TRBD1. Germline V gene data show CDR1 as DFQATT and CDR2 as SNEGSKA (reference sequence). V shed 6 bases and J 3 bases; nucleotides not matched to a gene: 7. The length of the CDR3 is 15 residues. CDR3 amino acids: CSARIDRGYNSPLHF. CDR3 DNA: TGCAGTGCGAGGATCGACAGGGGCTATAATTCACCCCTCCACTTT.

This clonotype turned up a few times. V gene TRBV19 combines with J gene TRBJ1-2; D unresolved. V shed 1 base and J shed 2 bases, with 2 bases lying between them. Germline lookup yields CDR1 LNHDA and CDR2 SQIVND (reference sequence). The CDR3 runs 12 residues. CDR3 residues: CASSIVNYGYTF. The CDR3 DNA reads as TGTGCCAGTAGTATAGTAAACTATGGCTACACCTTC.

The chain carries TRBV6-1 and TRBJ2-7, with D tentatively TRBD1 (5 bases). CDR3 length: 13 residues. Trimming shortened V by 7 bases and J by 6 bases, and 16 bases separated the two germline ends. Germline V gives CDR1 MNHNS, CDR2 SASEGT. Here the CDR3 DNA reads TGTGCCAGCAACCTAGGGGTAGCCAGCGAGCAGTACTTC. Protein: CASNLGVASEQYF.

This clonotype was detected many times. This rearrangement joins TRBV12-3 or TRBV12-4 to TRBJ1-1; perhaps TRBD1 as D (5 bases). Trimming removed 6 bases from V and 0 bases from J, with 14 bases in between. This CDR3 spans 15 amino acids. The CDR3: CASSPRQILNTEAFF. The CDR3 DNA follows: TGTGCCAGCAGCCCAAGACAGATCCTGAACACTGAAGCTTTCTTT.

This rearrangement joins TRBV6-5 to TRBJ2-7; TRBD1 aligns across 9 bases. Trimming cost V 0 bases and J 4 bases; bases outside gene matches: 7. CDR1 is MNHEY, CDR2 SVGAGI, per germline. This CDR3 is 16 amino acids long. CDR3 DNA: TGTGCCAGCAGTTACTCGCACAGGGGGCTTTTGTACGAGCAGTACTTC. Amino acids: CASSYSHRGLLYEQYF.

V usage is TRBV12-5 and J usage is TRBJ1-5; possibly TRBD1 for D (5 bases). The ends were cut back, 3 bases at V and 0 bases at J, with 18 bases in the middle. Germline CDR1 is LGHNT and CDR2 is FRNRAP. The CDR3 length is 18 residues. CDR3 nucleotide sequence: TGTGCTAGTGGTTTATACCCTCTCACAGGTTATAGCAATCAGCCCCAGCATTTT. Translated, it gives CASGLYPLTGYSNQPQHF.

This clonotype was counted many times. The V gene is TRBV11-2, the J gene TRBJ2-2; 8 bases match TRBD2. Germline CDR1 reads SGHAT; CDR2 reads FQNNGV. Trimming removed 2 bases from V and 1 base from J; junction bases left unmatched: 0. The CDR3 extends over 15 amino acids. Here the CDR3 DNA reads TGTGCCAGCAGCTTACTAGCGGGGAACACCGGGGAGCTGTTTTTT. Translating it yields CASSLLAGNTGELFF.

The sample holds many counts of this clonotype. The chain recombines TRBV11-3 with TRBJ2-5, with 9 positions matching TRBD2. The CDR3 sequence is 17 residues long. The J segment lost 2 bases and the V segment lost 0 bases, leaving 7 bases of the junction unmatched. Per germline, CDR1 SGHNT and CDR2 YENEEA. CDR3 sequence (DNA): TGTGCCAGCAGCTTAGATATCAATAGCGGGAGTCAAGAGACCCAGTACTTC. The encoded protein is CASSLDINSGSQETQYF.

The rearrangement uses TRBV5-6 and TRBJ2-7, with no clear D. CDR3 length equals 11 residues. CDR1 and CDR2 from the germline V gene are SGHDT and YYEEEE. V was shortened by 4 bases and J by 6 bases, with 8 bases between the two germline ends. The CDR3 region has the DNA TGTGCCAGCAGCGGCTATGGCGAGCAGTACTTC. Protein: CASSGYGEQYF.

Concerning this clonotype: An end of the junction does not agree with germline; a read error may underlie this. V gene TRBV20-1 combines with J gene TRBJ2-1; 10 nucleotides agree with TRBD2. The CDR3 has 15 amino acids. CDR1 is DFQATT, CDR2 SNEGSKA, per germline (reference sequence). CDR3: CSAGDRLAGVHEQFF. Here the CDR3 DNA reads TGCAGTGCTGGAGATCGCCTAGCGGGAGTACATGAGCAGTTCTTC.

This clonotype was counted many times. V is TRBV28 and J is TRBJ1-1, with D perhaps matching TRBD1 (6 bases). Germline V CDR1 and CDR2: MDHEN, SYDVKM. Trimming took 6 bases from V and 4 from J, leaving 15 bases between them. The CDR3 sequence is 14 residues long. CDR3 residues: CASRAQGPTTEAFF. DNA for the CDR3: TGTGCCAGCAGAGCACAGGGTCCGACCACTGAAGCTTTCTTT.

This clonotype was recorded at least ten times. This sequence joins TRBV28 and TRBJ2-6; D ambiguous. Germline V lookup: CDR1 MDHEN, CDR2 SYDVKM. The CDR3 totals 14 residues. Between the trimmed V and J ends, which lost 5 bases and 2 bases, there was a span of 7 bases. CDR3 nucleotide sequence: TGTGCCAGCAGTACCCGGACTGGGGCCAACGTCCTGACTTTC. Translation: CASSTRTGANVLTF.

This clonotype showed up many times. The chain combines TRBV2 with TRBJ1-5; perhaps TRBD1 as D (5 bases). V lost 6 bases and J lost 0, with 6 bases in between. Germline lookup yields CDR1 SNHLY and CDR2 FYNNEI. The length of the CDR3 is 13 residues. CDR3 protein: CASRGDSNQPQHF. As DNA, the CDR3 is TGTGCCAGCAGGGGGGATAGCAATCAGCCCCAGCATTTT.

The V call is TRBV19, the J call TRBJ2-7, with 10 positions matching TRBD2. V trimming: 6 bases; J trimming: 5 bases; junction bases outside the gene matches: 7. Germline-derived CDR1 and CDR2 are LNHDA and SQIVND (reference sequence). There are 14 residues in the CDR3. The CDR3 DNA follows: TGTGCCAGTAGACATCTAGCGGGAGTGGACGAGCAGTACTTC. This codes for CASRHLAGVDEQYF.

The CDR3: CASSLKGPNTEAFF. CDR3 nucleotides: TGTGCCAGCAGCTTAAAGGGGCCGAACACTGAAGCTTTCTTT. The rearrangement joins TRBV5-4 to TRBJ1-1; the D gene is possibly TRBD1 (5 bases). The germline V gene has CDR1 SGHNT and CDR2 YYREEE (reference sequence). Trimming stripped 2 bases from V and 1 base from J, with 9 bases between. This CDR3 contains 14 residues.